This T cell receptor beta chain was obtained from a study of cytomegalovirus exposure and HLA in healthy donors. Study-level results: Subsequent analysis showed first-cohort TCR clusters tending to co-occur in some 120 validation repertoires. A few of the chains that were CMV-associated were confirmed in vitro to be specific for CMV antigens.

Points on this clone: As yet, its antigen is unknown.

CDR3 length equals 15 residues. Between the trimmed V and J ends, which lost 4 bases and 1 base, there was a span of 14 bases. Germline assignment: CDR1 SGHRS and CDR2 YFSETQ. The protocol was immunoSEQ multiplex PCR, while the TCRdb copy is restricted to in-frame clones and leaves out a portion. The sample lists 100,000 to 150,000 clones; approximately 90% were seen once. The receptor was derived from a young woman in good health and CMV-seronegative. Sequencing was performed on PBMCs. This chain links TRBV5-1 with TRBJ2-5; tentative D call: TRBD2 (8 bases). The DNA of the CDR3 is TGCGCCAGCAGCCGGGGGGGACAGCTCCAAGAGACCCAGTACTTC. It codes for CASSRGGQLQETQYF.